This is a list of T cell receptor beta chains from one sample in a study of T-cell memory formation after mild COVID-19. Via MiXCR, TCRdb re-called the 5' RACE reads, giving one row per CDR3 protein. Among 200,000 to 300,000 distinct CDR3 sequences listed, around 17% were seen once. The sequenced sample was PBMCs or a T cell subset sorted from them (not recorded which). These receptors all come from a man younger than 30 who had mild COVID-19 (a few samples of this study predate the infection). Cell type and time point are not known. Each CDR3 is given with its conserved first and last residue. Fields, in order: D gene, clone size, J gene, CDR3 length, V gene, CDR3 protein, CDR3 DNA. A D gene is named only where the DNA matches it firmly. Size values are once, few and many counts, or a class for expanded clones, and some rows have none.

d_gene: TRBD2
abundance: NA
j_gene: TRBJ2-7
len: 16
v_gene: TRBV6-5
CDR3aa: CASSYSNPRGGYEQYF
CDR3nt: TGTGCCAGCAGTTACTCGAATCCCCGGGGAGGGTACGAGCAGTACTTC

d_gene: TRBD1
abundance: NA
j_gene: TRBJ1-2
len: 15
v_gene: TRBV7-6
CDR3aa: CASSSQPGTGNGYTF
CDR3nt: TGTGCCAGCAGCTCCCAGCCCGGGACAGGGAATGGCTACACCTTC

d_gene: NA
abundance: NA
j_gene: TRBJ2-7
len: 11
v_gene: TRBV20-1
CDR3aa: CSAREEYEQYF
CDR3nt: TGCAGTGCTAGGGAAGAGTACGAGCAGTACTTC

d_gene: NA
abundance: few
j_gene: TRBJ2-5
len: 16
v_gene: TRBV7-8
CDR3aa: CASSSSLGRGGKTQYF
CDR3nt: TGTGCCAGCAGCTCCTCTCTTGGACGGGGCGGGAAGACCCAGTACTTC

d_gene: NA
abundance: NA
j_gene: TRBJ1-1
len: 13
v_gene: TRBV9
CDR3aa: CASSGQMNTEAFF
CDR3nt: TGTGCCAGCAGCGGTCAGATGAACACTGAAGCTTTCTTT

d_gene: NA
abundance: few
j_gene: TRBJ2-3
len: 13
v_gene: TRBV7-2
CDR3aa: CASSLVDTDTQYF
CDR3nt: TGTGCCAGCAGCTTAGTTGACACAGATACGCAGTATTTT

d_gene: NA
abundance: NA
j_gene: TRBJ1-2
len: 14
v_gene: TRBV4-3
CDR3aa: CASSQDRGRQWYTF
CDR3nt: TGCGCCAGCAGCCAAGATCGGGGACGGCAATGGTACACCTTC

d_gene: NA
abundance: NA
j_gene: TRBJ1-2
len: 14
v_gene: TRBV10-3
CDR3aa: CAISENGGYNGYTF
CDR3nt: TGTGCCATCAGTGAGAACGGGGGCTATAATGGCTACACCTTC

d_gene: NA
abundance: many
j_gene: TRBJ2-3
len: 16
v_gene: TRBV6-5
CDR3aa: CASSSVMGTDQDTQYF
CDR3nt: TGTGCCAGCAGTTCCGTCATGGGGACGGACCAAGATACGCAGTATTTT

d_gene: TRBD1
abundance: few
j_gene: TRBJ1-2
len: 17
v_gene: TRBV12-3/TRBV12-4
CDR3aa: CASSSKPPGQGGYGYTF
CDR3nt: TGTGCCAGCAGTTCCAAACCGCCGGGACAGGGGGGATATGGCTACACCTTC

d_gene: TRBD2
abundance: NA
j_gene: TRBJ2-5
len: 13
v_gene: TRBV9
CDR3aa: CASSKDGGETQYF
CDR3nt: TGTGCCAGCAGCAAGGACGGGGGGGAGACCCAGTACTTC

d_gene: TRBD2
abundance: few
j_gene: TRBJ2-1
len: 14
v_gene: TRBV5-1
CDR3aa: CASSLTSGGSEQFF
CDR3nt: TGCGCCAGCAGCTTAACTAGCGGGGGGAGTGAGCAGTTCTTC

d_gene: NA
abundance: few
j_gene: TRBJ2-3
len: 15
v_gene: TRBV5-1
CDR3aa: CASSLALGFADTQYF
CDR3nt: TGCGCCAGCAGCTTGGCCCTGGGCTTTGCAGATACGCAGTATTTT

d_gene: NA
abundance: NA
j_gene: TRBJ1-2
len: 14
v_gene: TRBV10-3
CDR3aa: CAISESGPRYGYTF
CDR3nt: TGTGCCATCAGTGAGTCGGGGCCCCGGTATGGCTACACCTTC

d_gene: NA
abundance: NA
j_gene: TRBJ2-2
len: 14
v_gene: TRBV13
CDR3aa: CASSFSRGYGELFF
CDR3nt: TGTGCCAGCAGCTTCTCCAGGGGTTACGGGGAGCTGTTTTTT

d_gene: NA
abundance: NA
j_gene: TRBJ2-1
len: 13
v_gene: TRBV4-2
CDR3aa: CASSQDTGHEQFF
CDR3nt: TGTGCCAGCAGCCAGGACACGGGGCATGAGCAGTTCTTC

d_gene: NA
abundance: NA
j_gene: TRBJ1-1
len: 13
v_gene: TRBV5-1
CDR3aa: CASSQFMNTEAFF
CDR3nt: TGCGCCAGCAGCCAGTTCATGAACACTGAAGCTTTCTTT

d_gene: NA
abundance: few
j_gene: TRBJ1-1
len: 11
v_gene: TRBV3-1
CDR3aa: CASSQKTEAFF
CDR3nt: TGTGCCAGCAGCCAAAAAACTGAAGCTTTCTTT

d_gene: NA
abundance: NA
j_gene: TRBJ2-2
len: 15
v_gene: TRBV20-1
CDR3aa: CSASRTDTNTGELFF
CDR3nt: TGCAGTGCTTCCCGGACAGATACGAACACCGGGGAGCTGTTTTTT

d_gene: NA
abundance: NA
j_gene: TRBJ1-1
len: 14
v_gene: TRBV6-1
CDR3aa: CASRKGRRNTEAFF
CDR3nt: TGTGCCAGCCGCAAAGGACGGAGAAACACTGAAGCTTTCTTT

d_gene: NA
abundance: few
j_gene: TRBJ1-6
len: 13
v_gene: TRBV3-1
CDR3aa: CASSPSRDSPLHF
CDR3nt: TGTGCCAGCAGCCCCTCCAGGGATTCACCCCTCCACTTT

d_gene: NA
abundance: few
j_gene: TRBJ1-4
len: 16
v_gene: TRBV4-2
CDR3aa: CASSQESAETSGKLFF
CDR3nt: TGTGCCAGCAGCCAAGAATCGGCAGAAACCAGCGGAAAACTGTTTTTT

d_gene: NA
abundance: NA
j_gene: TRBJ1-4
len: 14
v_gene: TRBV6-5
CDR3aa: CASSYRGAGEKLFF
CDR3nt: TGTGCCAGCAGTTACAGGGGCGCGGGTGAAAAACTGTTTTTT

d_gene: NA
abundance: many
j_gene: TRBJ2-2
len: 13
v_gene: TRBV7-3
CDR3aa: CASSLSLVGELFF
CDR3nt: TGTGCCAGCAGCTTAAGTCTAGTCGGGGAGCTGTTTTTT

d_gene: TRBD2
abundance: NA
j_gene: TRBJ2-7
len: 11
v_gene: TRBV12-3/TRBV12-4
CDR3aa: CASSFGGVQYF
CDR3nt: TGTGCCAGCAGTTTCGGGGGGGTTCAGTACTTC

d_gene: TRBD1
abundance: NA
j_gene: TRBJ1-4
len: 15
v_gene: TRBV28
CDR3aa: CASSDRGSSNEKLFF
CDR3nt: TGTGCCAGCAGTGACAGGGGATCTTCAAACGAAAAACTGTTTTTT

d_gene: NA
abundance: NA
j_gene: TRBJ1-2
len: 15
v_gene: TRBV4-3
CDR3aa: CASSRDSVGNYGYTF
CDR3nt: TGCGCCAGCAGCCGAGACTCCGTTGGCAACTATGGCTACACCTTC

d_gene: NA
abundance: NA
j_gene: TRBJ2-3
len: 18
v_gene: TRBV9
CDR3aa: CASSVGLRGRNIPDTQYF
CDR3nt: TGTGCCAGCAGCGTAGGGCTTCGGGGTAGGAATATTCCAGATACGCAGTATTTT

d_gene: TRBD2
abundance: many
j_gene: TRBJ2-1
len: 22
v_gene: TRBV12-3/TRBV12-4
CDR3aa: CASRSRTSGGAVGPTWYNEQFF
CDR3nt: TGTGCCAGCAGAAGCAGGACTAGCGGGGGGGCCGTTGGTCCCACATGGTACAATGAGCAGTTCTTC

d_gene: TRBD1
abundance: NA
j_gene: TRBJ2-1
len: 15
v_gene: TRBV12-3/TRBV12-4
CDR3aa: CASSLGTGVWNEQFF
CDR3nt: TGTGCCAGCAGTTTGGGGACAGGGGTATGGAATGAGCAGTTCTTC

d_gene: NA
abundance: NA
j_gene: TRBJ1-2
len: 14
v_gene: TRBV7-2
CDR3aa: CASSLVGQGGGYTF
CDR3nt: TGTGCCAGCAGCCTAGTTGGGCAGGGCGGGGGCTACACCTTC

d_gene: NA
abundance: NA
j_gene: TRBJ2-3
len: 14
v_gene: TRBV27
CDR3aa: CASGWGGRTDTQYF
CDR3nt: TGTGCCAGCGGCTGGGGGGGCCGCACAGATACGCAGTATTTT

d_gene: NA
abundance: NA
j_gene: TRBJ2-1
len: 13
v_gene: TRBV7-2
CDR3aa: CASSLEVGYEQFF
CDR3nt: TGTGCCAGCAGCTTAGAGGTTGGGTATGAGCAGTTCTTC

d_gene: NA
abundance: few
j_gene: TRBJ1-1
len: 13
v_gene: TRBV7-9
CDR3aa: CASSGEMNTEAFF
CDR3nt: TGTGCCAGCTCTGGGGAAATGAACACTGAAGCTTTCTTT

d_gene: NA
abundance: NA
j_gene: TRBJ2-3
len: 14
v_gene: TRBV2
CDR3aa: CASSRDFSTDTQYF
CDR3nt: TGTGCCAGCAGCCGGGACTTTAGCACAGATACGCAGTATTTT

d_gene: NA
abundance: few
j_gene: TRBJ1-1
len: 9
v_gene: TRBV12-3/TRBV12-4
CDR3aa: CASGTVAFF
CDR3nt: TGTGCCAGCGGGACGGTCGCTTTCTTT

d_gene: TRBD1
abundance: NA
j_gene: TRBJ2-5
len: 17
v_gene: TRBV5-1
CDR3aa: CASSSRTGLRYQETQYF
CDR3nt: TGCGCCAGCAGCTCTAGGACAGGGCTAAGGTACCAAGAGACCCAGTACTTC

d_gene: TRBD1
abundance: NA
j_gene: TRBJ1-4
len: 14
v_gene: TRBV30
CDR3aa: CAWLEPGGNEKLFF
CDR3nt: TGTGCCTGGCTGGAGCCAGGGGGCAATGAAAAACTGTTTTTT

d_gene: NA
abundance: NA
j_gene: TRBJ2-7
len: 14
v_gene: TRBV10-3
CDR3aa: CAISDIGQNYEQYF
CDR3nt: TGTGCCATCAGTGACATCGGACAGAACTACGAGCAGTACTTC

d_gene: NA
abundance: NA
j_gene: TRBJ2-7
len: 13
v_gene: TRBV11-2
CDR3aa: CASSLASTGEQYF
CDR3nt: TGTGCCAGCAGCTTAGCCTCGACGGGCGAGCAGTACTTC

d_gene: NA
abundance: few
j_gene: TRBJ2-2
len: 14
v_gene: TRBV27
CDR3aa: CASSLGRPTGELFF
CDR3nt: TGTGCCAGCAGTCTCGGGAGACCCACCGGGGAGCTGTTTTTT

d_gene: NA
abundance: few
j_gene: TRBJ1-1
len: 15
v_gene: TRBV6-6
CDR3aa: CASRPGRAEKFQAFF
CDR3nt: TGTGCCAGCAGACCTGGACGGGCTGAAAAATTTCAAGCTTTCTTT

d_gene: TRBD1
abundance: NA
j_gene: TRBJ1-3
len: 16
v_gene: TRBV12-3/TRBV12-4
CDR3aa: CASSRQGFNSGNTIYF
CDR3nt: TGTGCCAGCAGTCGACAGGGTTTTAACTCTGGAAACACCATATATTTT

d_gene: NA
abundance: NA
j_gene: TRBJ2-3
len: 15
v_gene: TRBV23-1
CDR3aa: CASSHPSSYCDTQYF
CDR3nt: TGCGCCAGCAGTCACCCGAGCTCCTATTGTGATACGCAGTATTTT